This T cell receptor beta chain is drawn from a study of CD8+CD57+ T cells in acquired aplastic anemia. The study's findings and limits: Found in both controls and patients were twenty-nine CD8+ CDR3 sequences.

V was pared by 6 bases and J by 4 bases, with 12 bases of the junction left unmatched. This CDR3 contains 15 residues. Genomic DNA was employed as the template in profiling TCR beta VDJ and CDR3. MiXCR, applied by TCRdb to the reads, yields one record per CDR3 protein. Found here are over 150,000 distinct CDR3 sequences, roughly 60% of them singletons; the top ten hold roughly 42%. Individuals selected for sequencing had exhibited CD8+CD57+ cell expansion on flow cytometry. On this clonotype itself: Its target is not known.

This chain links TRBV12-3 or TRBV12-4 with TRBJ2-7, with 7 bases identical to TRBD1. Sequenced input: sorted CD4+, CD8+, or CD8+CD57+ T cells (not recorded which) from PBMCs. The clonotype comes from a human donor with aplastic anemia. For the CDR3, the DNA is TGTGCCAGCAGCCAAGGACCCGGGACAGAATACGAGCAGTACTTC. It yields the protein CASSQGPGTEYEQYF.